This record covers a single T cell receptor beta chain. Its cognate antigen is unknown. Here immunoSEQ multiplex PCR was the method, and the copy in TCRdb shows in-frame clones only, minus some. This table holds around 5,400 clones, over 80% found once. The sample originates from a study of T cell repertoires in ileal Crohn's disease. Whole-study results and caveats: Clonality above 26.8% at surgery always came with endoscopic recurrence. Active smokers at surgery had more clonal expansions than non-smokers.

As to time point: inflamed ileum from the surgical specimen. The CDR3 runs to 15 residues. Germline trimming cut 2 bases from V and 6 bases from J; bases unmatched to any gene: 6. Germline V gene data show CDR1 as LNHDA and CDR2 as SQIVND (reference sequence). The sequence was collected from an adult with Crohn's disease. Sequenced material: ileal tissue. The J gene is TRBJ1-5, the V gene TRBV19; 8 positions agree with TRBD1. Here the CDR3 reads CASSISTGGGQPQHF. For the CDR3, the DNA is TGTGCCAGTAGTATAAGTACAGGGGGAGGTCAGCCCCAGCATTTT.